This TCR beta chain is drawn from a study of identical twins. Trimming left V 0 bases short and J 2 bases short, with 10 bases between. Germline CDR1 reads KGHSH; CDR2 reads LQKENI. The CDR3 runs to 15 residues. Only healthy Caucasians were included as donors. Template switching, a step in the protocol, added a universal primer site, and cDNA carried unique molecular identifiers. TCRdb reprocessed the 5' RACE reads via MiXCR and lists one record per CDR3 protein. The table lists under 900,000 distinct CDR3 sequences, more than 9% of them singletons. This clonotype was picked up a small number of times. Its antigen is unknown. Whole-study findings and limits: Cord blood beta clonotypes present at high abundance carried fewer insertions; no such pattern appeared in memory repertoires. Out-of-frame alpha sequences shared between twins exhibited an excess of low generation probability.

The sample was also reused in another study, on yellow fever vaccine responses in identical twins.

Specimen: PBMCs. V and J are TRBV18 and TRBJ2-5; D not certain. The sequence was collected from a woman younger than 30 in good health. CDR3 DNA: TGTGCCAGCTCACCACCGGACGGCCTTCAAGAGACCCAGTACTTC. Its protein is CASSPPDGLQETQYF.